This TCR beta chain is from a study of beta chain features in type 1 diabetes. Study-wide results and limits: Naive, central memory and Treg TCRB repertoires seemed to resemble each other more closely in patients than they did in healthy donors. For Type 1 diabetes patients, all four CD4+ subsets carried TCRB CDR3s that were moderately but significantly shorter.

The CDR3 consists of 12 residues. V was trimmed by 4 bases and J by 6 bases, leaving 10 bases between them. Germline CDR1 reads LNHNV; CDR2 reads YYDKDF (reference sequence). Many counts were recorded for this clone. Its antigen is currently unknown. Reverse transcription of all isolated RNA meant that expressed TCRB transcripts were sequenced. Sequencing used immunoSEQ multiplex PCR; TCRdb keeps in-frame clones, though not all of them. The data contain just under 150,000 clones, about 13% of them seen just once; the ten biggest clones take up under 1.5%. The clonotype was recovered from a man between 18 and 29 years old with type 1 diabetes. Material for sequencing was central memory CD4+ T cells from blood. The V gene is TRBV15, the J gene TRBJ2-7, with TRBD1 as a possible D gene (6 bases). The CDR3 DNA reads as TGTGCCACCAGCAAGCAGGGGACCGAGCAGTACTTC. Translation: CATSKQGTEQYF. Combining the CDR3 with reference TRBV15 and TRBJ2-7 gives the whole variable domain DAMVIQNPRYQVTQFGKPVTLSCSQTLNHNVMYWYQQKSSQAPKLLFHYYDKDFNNEADTPDNFQSRRPNTSFCFLDIRSPGLGDTAMYLCATSKQGTEQYFGPGTRLTVT.